This entry is about one TCR beta chain. The data derive from a study of shared clonotypes between healthy human individuals. TCRdb's table, derived via immunoSEQ multiplex PCR, lists solely in-frame clones and lacks some. This repertoire shows 1.6 million or so clones, approximately 98.5% found once; its top ten account for approximately 0.38%. This CDR3 is 14 amino acids long. The V and J ends lost 4 bases and 5 bases respectively, with 15 bases between them. The germline V gene has CDR1 KGHSH and CDR2 LQKENI. The rearrangement uses TRBV18 and TRBJ2-7, with a weak D call TRBD2 (6 bases). This sequence originates from a man aged 30-40 years in good health. What was sequenced was naive CD4+ T cells sorted from blood. Subset in this sample: CD45RA+ positively selected. The CDR3 spells CASSHGGPAHEQYF. The CDR3 nucleotides are TGTGCCAGCTCACACGGAGGGCCCGCACACGAGCAGTACTTC. The full variable domain, with the rest looked up from reference TRBV18 and TRBJ2-7, is NAGVMQNPRHLVRRRGQEARLRCSPMKGHSHVYWYRQLPEEGLKFMVYLQKENIIDESGMPKERFSAEFPKEGPSILRIQQVVRGDSAAYFCASSHGGPAHEQYFGPGTRLTVT.